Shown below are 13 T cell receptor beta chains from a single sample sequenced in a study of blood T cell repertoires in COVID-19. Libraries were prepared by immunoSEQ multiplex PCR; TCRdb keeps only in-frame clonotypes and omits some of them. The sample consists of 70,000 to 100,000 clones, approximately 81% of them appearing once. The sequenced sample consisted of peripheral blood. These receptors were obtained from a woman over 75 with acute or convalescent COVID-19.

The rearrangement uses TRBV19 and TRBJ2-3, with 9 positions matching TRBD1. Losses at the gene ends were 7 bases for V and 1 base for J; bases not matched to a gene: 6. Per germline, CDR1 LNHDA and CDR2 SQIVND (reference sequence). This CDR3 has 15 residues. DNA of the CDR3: TGTGCCAGTATCGGGGACAGGGTTGGCACAGATACGCAGTATTTT. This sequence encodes CASIGDRVGTDTQYF.

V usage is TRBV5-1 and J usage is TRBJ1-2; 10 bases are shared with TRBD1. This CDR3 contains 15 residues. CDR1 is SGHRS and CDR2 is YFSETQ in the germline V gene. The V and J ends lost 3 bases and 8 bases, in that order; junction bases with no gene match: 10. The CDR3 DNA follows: TGCGCCAGCAGCTCAACCGTAGGACAGGGGGGCGGCTACACCTTC. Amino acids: CASSSTVGQGGGYTF. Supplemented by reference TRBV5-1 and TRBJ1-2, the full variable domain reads KAGVTQTPRYLIKTRGQQVTLSCSPISGHRSVSWYQQTPGQGLQFLFEYFSETQRNKGNFPGRFSGRQFSNSRSEMNVSTLELGDSALYLCASSSTVGQGGGYTFGSGTRLTVV.

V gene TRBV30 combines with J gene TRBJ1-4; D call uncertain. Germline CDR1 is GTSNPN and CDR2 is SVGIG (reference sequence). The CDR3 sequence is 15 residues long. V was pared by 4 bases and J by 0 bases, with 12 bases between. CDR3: CAWMPRGATNEKLFF. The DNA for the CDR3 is TGTGCCTGGATGCCCCGCGGGGCAACTAATGAAAAACTGTTTTTT.

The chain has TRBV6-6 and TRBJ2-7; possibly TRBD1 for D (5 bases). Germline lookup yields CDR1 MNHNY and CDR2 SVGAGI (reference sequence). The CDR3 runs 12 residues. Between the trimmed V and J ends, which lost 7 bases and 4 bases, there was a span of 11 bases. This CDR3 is CASTGREYEQYF. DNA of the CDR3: TGTGCCAGCACGGGCAGGGAATACGAGCAGTACTTC.

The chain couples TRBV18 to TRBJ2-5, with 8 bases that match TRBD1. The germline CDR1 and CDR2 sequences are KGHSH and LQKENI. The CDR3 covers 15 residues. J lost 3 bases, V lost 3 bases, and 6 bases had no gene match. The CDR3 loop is CASSPDRVSEETQYF. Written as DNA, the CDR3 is TGTGCCAGCTCACCGGACAGGGTGAGTGAAGAGACCCAGTACTTC. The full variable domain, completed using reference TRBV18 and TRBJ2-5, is NAGVMQNPRHLVRRRGQEARLRCSPMKGHSHVYWYRQLPEEGLKFMVYLQKENIIDESGMPKERFSAEFPKEGPSILRIQQVVRGDSAAYFCASSPDRVSEETQYFGPGTRLLVL.

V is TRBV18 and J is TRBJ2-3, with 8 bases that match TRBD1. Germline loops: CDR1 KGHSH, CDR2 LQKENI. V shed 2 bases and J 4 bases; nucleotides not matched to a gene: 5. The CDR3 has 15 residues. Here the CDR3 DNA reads TGTGCCAGCTCACCAGTACCAGGGGGCGCAGATACGCAGTATTTT. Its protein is CASSPVPGGADTQYF.

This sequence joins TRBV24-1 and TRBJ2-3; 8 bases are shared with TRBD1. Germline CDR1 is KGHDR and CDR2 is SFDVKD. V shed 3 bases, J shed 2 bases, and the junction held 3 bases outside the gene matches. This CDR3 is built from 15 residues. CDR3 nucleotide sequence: TGTGCCACCAGTGATAGACAGGGGTTCACAGATACGCAGTATTTT. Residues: CATSDRQGFTDTQYF.

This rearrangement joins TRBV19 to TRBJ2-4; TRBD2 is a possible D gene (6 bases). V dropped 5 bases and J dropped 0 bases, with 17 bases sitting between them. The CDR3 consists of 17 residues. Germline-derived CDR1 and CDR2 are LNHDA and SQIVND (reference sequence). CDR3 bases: TGTGCCAGTAGTGAAGGCCGGGACTCCATAGCCAAAAACATTCAGTACTTC. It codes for CASSEGRDSIAKNIQYF.

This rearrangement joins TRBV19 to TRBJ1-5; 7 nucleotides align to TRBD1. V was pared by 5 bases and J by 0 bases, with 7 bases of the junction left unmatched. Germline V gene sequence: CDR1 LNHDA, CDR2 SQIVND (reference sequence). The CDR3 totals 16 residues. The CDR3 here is CASSGGQLNSNQPQHF. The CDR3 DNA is TGTGCCAGTAGTGGGGGACAGTTGAATAGCAATCAGCCCCAGCATTTT.

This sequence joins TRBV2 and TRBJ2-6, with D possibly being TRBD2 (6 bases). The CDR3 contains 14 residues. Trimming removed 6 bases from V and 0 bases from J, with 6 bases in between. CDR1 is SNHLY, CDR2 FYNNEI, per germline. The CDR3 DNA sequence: TGTGCCAGCAGGGAGGGCTCTGGGGCCAACGTCCTGACTTTC. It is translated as CASREGSGANVLTF.

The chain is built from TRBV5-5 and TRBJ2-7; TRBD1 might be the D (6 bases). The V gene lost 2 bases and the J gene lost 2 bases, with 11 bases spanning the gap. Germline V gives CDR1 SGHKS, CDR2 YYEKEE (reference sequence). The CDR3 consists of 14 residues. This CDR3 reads CASSFYRAPYEQYF. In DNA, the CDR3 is TGTGCCAGCAGCTTTTACAGGGCACCCTACGAGCAGTACTTC.

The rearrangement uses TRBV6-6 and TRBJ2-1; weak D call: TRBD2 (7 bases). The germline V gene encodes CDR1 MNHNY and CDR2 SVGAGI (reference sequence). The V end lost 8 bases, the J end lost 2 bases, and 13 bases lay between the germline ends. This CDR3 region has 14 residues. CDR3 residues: CASRGGGAYNEQFF. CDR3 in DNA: TGTGCCAGCCGAGGAGGGGGGGCCTACAATGAGCAGTTCTTC.

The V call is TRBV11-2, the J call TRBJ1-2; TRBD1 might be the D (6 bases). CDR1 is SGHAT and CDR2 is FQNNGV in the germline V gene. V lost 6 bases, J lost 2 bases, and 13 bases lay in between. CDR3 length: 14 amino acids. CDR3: CASRPGQANYGYTF. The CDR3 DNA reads TGTGCCAGCAGGCCGGGACAAGCAAACTATGGCTACACCTTC.